Below are 18 T cell receptor beta chains sequenced from a single sample in a study of cytomegalovirus exposure and HLA in healthy donors. PCR employed 60 Vbeta and 13 Jbeta primers. The repertoire was sequenced with immunoSEQ multiplex PCR; TCRdb's copy has only in-frame clones and lacks some. The table shows around 100,000 clones, with around 80% occurring only once. Sequenced: PBMCs. The receptor set was obtained from a female donor in good health and CMV-seropositive.

V and J are TRBV28 and TRBJ1-1; TRBD1 aligns across 8 bases. CDR1 is MDHEN, CDR2 SYDVKM, per germline. The CDR3 is made up of 14 amino acids. The J segment lost 10 bases and the V segment lost 5 bases, leaving 12 bases of the junction unmatched. The CDR3 sequence is CASSIRTGPFSAFF. In DNA form, the CDR3 reads TGTGCCAGCAGTATACGGACAGGGCCCTTTTCAGCTTTCTTT.

The genes are TRBV4-1 and TRBJ1-4; no reliable D call. Trimming pared 0 bases from V and 5 bases from J, leaving 4 bases between. The CDR3 has 13 amino acids. Germline V CDR1 and CDR2: MGHRA, YSYEKL. The CDR3 DNA sequence: TGCGCCAGCAGCCAAGATACAAATGAAAAACTGTTTTTT. This sequence encodes CASSQDTNEKLFF.

This clone has only one observation. The rearrangement uses TRBV2 and TRBJ2-5; weak D call: TRBD2 (5 bases). Germline CDR1 is SNHLY and CDR2 is FYNNEI. This CDR3 is built from 16 residues. The V end lost 7 bases, the J end lost 4 bases, and 22 bases lay between the germline ends. CDR3: CASTRSTTNFLETQYF. As DNA, the CDR3 is TGTGCCAGCACCCGGTCGACTACAAATTTCCTAGAGACCCAGTACTTC. Looking up the rest from reference TRBV2 and TRBJ2-5 gives the full variable domain: EPEVTQTPSHQVTQMGQEVILRCVPISNHLYFYWYRQILGQKVEFLVSFYNNEISEKSEIFDDQFSVERPDGSNFTLKIRSTKLEDSAMYFCASTRSTTNFLETQYFGPGTRLLVL.

The chain recombines TRBV7-9 with TRBJ2-7; 7 bases are shared with TRBD2. In germline, CDR1 is SEHNR, CDR2 FQNEAQ (reference sequence). The V gene end was trimmed by 4 bases and the J gene end by 2 bases; junction bases not matched to a gene: 8. This CDR3 has 15 residues. CDR3 sequence (DNA): TGTGCCAGCAGCTCGGGTAATGGGGGGGCCTACGAGCAGTACTTC. As protein: CASSSGNGGAYEQYF.

This clone was counted a few times. The chain has TRBV6-1 and TRBJ2-5; 7 bases are a match to TRBD2. The junction had 9 bases not matched to a gene; V was cut back by 5 bases and J by 3 bases. Germline V gene lookup returns CDR1 MNHNS and CDR2 SASEGT. The CDR3 spans 15 residues. This CDR3 is CASSRRSGLEETQYF. CDR3 nucleotide sequence: TGTGCCAGCAGTAGGCGTAGCGGGTTGGAAGAGACCCAGTACTTC.

V is TRBV5-6 and J is TRBJ1-4; a possible D gene is TRBD1 (6 bases). There are 17 residues in the CDR3. From germline, CDR1 is SGHDT and CDR2 YYEEEE. Trimming stripped 0 bases from V and 0 bases from J, with 12 bases between. The CDR3 coding sequence is TGTGCCAGCAGCTTGGGCCAGGGGATTACAACTAATGAAAAACTGTTTTTT. Encoded protein: CASSLGQGITTNEKLFF.

J is TRBJ2-4 and V is TRBV29-1; 7 bases agree with TRBD1. The V segment lost 4 bases and the J segment 2 bases; nucleotides outside the gene matches: 5. In germline, CDR1 is SQVTM, CDR2 ANQGSEA. The CDR3 is made up of 14 amino acids. The CDR3 here is CSVAGGLTKNIQYF. The DNA of the CDR3 is TGCAGCGTTGCAGGGGGATTAACCAAAAACATTCAGTACTTC.

CDR3 protein: CASGPGTGSYEQYF. Written as DNA, the CDR3 is TGTGCCAGCGGGCCCGGGACTGGCTCCTACGAGCAGTACTTC. This chain links TRBV7-9 with TRBJ2-7; weak D call: TRBD2 (6 bases). The length of the CDR3 is 14 residues. The V end lost 8 bases, the J end lost 0 bases, and 14 bases lay between the germline ends. Germline V gene lookup returns CDR1 SEHNR and CDR2 FQNEAQ (reference sequence).

The chain has TRBV12-2 and TRBJ2-7; no check of the table's D call, TRBD2, against the DNA was made. TRBV12-2 is labeled a pseudogene. CDR3 length: 16 residues. CDR3 residues: CASRLSGLAGACEQYF. DNA of the CDR3: TGTGCAAGTCGCCTATCGGGACTAGCGGGAGCTTGCGAGCAGTACTTC.

The V and J genes are TRBV23-1 and TRBJ1-1, with 9 bases that match TRBD1. Being an ORF, TRBV23-1 has a function that is uncertain. V shed 0 bases, J shed 5 bases, and the junction held 10 bases outside the gene matches. This CDR3 region has 17 residues. The CDR3 DNA reads TGCGCCAGCAGTCAATCCTCGGGACAGGGAAGAAGGACTGAAGCTTTCTTT. This encodes CASSQSSGQGRRTEAFF.

The rearrangement joins TRBV6-1 to TRBJ1-2, with TRBD1 identical over 11 bases. CDR3 size: 14 residues. The trim removed 8 bases at V and 2 bases at J, leaving 4 bases unmatched. Germline loops: CDR1 MNHNS, CDR2 SASEGT. In DNA, the CDR3 is TGTGCCAGCCGGGACAGGGGGTCGAACTATGGCTACACCTTC. This codes for CASRDRGSNYGYTF.

The V gene is TRBV5-1, the J gene TRBJ2-3, with a tentative D call TRBD2 (5 bases). Germline loops: CDR1 SGHRS, CDR2 YFSETQ. The CDR3 runs 14 residues. Trimming shortened V by 4 bases and J by 6 bases, and 15 bases separated the two germline ends. Here the CDR3 DNA reads TGCGCCAGCAGCCCGGGAAGCCCGTTGGATACGCAGTATTTT. Its translation is CASSPGSPLDTQYF.

This clone was found once. This sequence joins TRBV5-6 and TRBJ1-2, with 7 bases lining up with TRBD1. Germline V gene lookup returns CDR1 SGHDT and CDR2 YYEEEE. V lost 3 bases, J lost 4 bases, and 12 bases stayed unmatched. The CDR3 loop spans 16 amino acids. The CDR3 spells CASSWGPKQGPYGYTF. The DNA of the CDR3 is TGTGCCAGCAGCTGGGGCCCAAAACAGGGGCCCTATGGCTACACCTTC. The whole variable domain, filled in from reference TRBV5-6 and TRBJ1-2, reads DAGVTQSPTHLIKTRGQQVTLRCSPKSGHDTVSWYQQALGQGPQFIFQYYEEEERQRGNFPDRFSGHQFPNYSSELNVNALLLGDSALYLCASSWGPKQGPYGYTFGSGTRLTVV.

Only one count was recorded for this clone. The genes are TRBV28 and TRBJ1-2, with TRBD1 identical over 8 bases. The CDR3 is made up of 14 amino acids. V gave up 6 bases and J gave up 4 bases; unmatched junction bases: 7. Germline values: CDR1 MDHEN, CDR2 SYDVKM. In DNA, the CDR3 is TGTGCCAGCAGCCCAGGGGGCGCGGTCTATGGCTACACCTTC. Encoded protein: CASSPGGAVYGYTF.

This rearrangement joins TRBV2 to TRBJ2-1, with 8 bases matching TRBD2. The CDR3 has 13 amino acids. Germline trimming cut 9 bases from V and 2 bases from J; bases unmatched to any gene: 3. The V gene's germline CDR1 is SNHLY and CDR2 FYNNEI. The CDR3 sequence: CASSGETYNEQFF. The CDR3 DNA reads TGTGCCAGTAGCGGGGAAACCTACAATGAGCAGTTCTTC.

V and J are TRBV28 and TRBJ2-2, with 7 nucleotides matching TRBD1. The ends lost 6 bases at V and 1 base at J; junction bases unmatched: 2. CDR1 and CDR2 from the germline V gene are MDHEN and SYDVKM. This CDR3 is built from 14 residues. CDR3: CASRWTGNTGELFF. CDR3 nucleotide sequence: TGTGCCAGCAGATGGACAGGGAACACCGGGGAGCTGTTTTTT.

The chain has TRBV14 and TRBJ1-5, with a weak D call TRBD1 (6 bases). This CDR3 contains 16 residues. Germline CDR1 reads SGHDN; CDR2 reads FVKESK. Trimming removed 1 base at V and 0 bases at J, with 10 bases between. The CDR3 DNA reads TGTGCCAGCAGCCAAGGGGGGGGGCGTAGCAATCAGCCCCAGCATTTT. As protein: CASSQGGGRSNQPQHF. The variable domain in full, with the rest retrieved from reference TRBV14 and TRBJ1-5, is EAGVTQFPSHSVIEKGQTVTLRCDPISGHDNLYWYRRVMGKEIKFLLHFVKESKQDESGMPNNRFLAERTGGTYSTLKVQPAELEDSGVYFCASSQGGGRSNQPQHFGDGTRLSIL.

The chain has TRBV7-9 and TRBJ2-1, with 7 bases fitting TRBD2. Trimming at V came to 6 bases and at J to 7 bases, leaving 12 bases not matched to a gene. CDR3 length: 15 amino acids. Germline lookup yields CDR1 SEHNR and CDR2 FQNEAQ (reference sequence). CDR3 DNA: TGTGCCAGCAGTTCGAGAATAGCGGGCGAGAATGAGCAGTTCTTC. Its translation is CASSSRIAGENEQFF.